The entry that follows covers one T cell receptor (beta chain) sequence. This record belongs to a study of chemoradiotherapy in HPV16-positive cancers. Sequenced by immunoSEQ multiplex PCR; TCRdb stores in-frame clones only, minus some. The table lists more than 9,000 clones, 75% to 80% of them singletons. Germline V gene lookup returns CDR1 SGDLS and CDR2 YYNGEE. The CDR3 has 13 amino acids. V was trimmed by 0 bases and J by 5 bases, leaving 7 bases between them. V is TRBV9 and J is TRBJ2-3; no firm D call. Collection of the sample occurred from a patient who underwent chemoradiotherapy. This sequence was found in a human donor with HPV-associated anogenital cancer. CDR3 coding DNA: TGTGCCAGCAGCGTAGGGTCGGGAGATACGCAGTATTTT. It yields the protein CASSVGSGDTQYF.